A selection of T cell receptor beta chains follows, all from one sample in a study of blood T cell repertoires in COVID-19. Only in-frame clones appear in the TCRdb table, and some are missing; sequencing was by immunoSEQ multiplex PCR. The sample shows around 400,000 clones, about 88% of them seen only once. The material sequenced was PBMCs or T cells enriched from blood (not recorded which). The receptors shown here come from a woman under 30 who had been exposed to COVID-19. CDR3s include the opening cysteine and the closing phenylalanine or tryptophan. The D gene is left open where the match is weak. Where a row states a size, it is once, few, many or the class of an expanded clone; other rows omit it.

abundance	d_gene	v_gene	j_gene	len	CDR3nt	CDR3aa
few	TRBD1	TRBV15	TRBJ1-2	17	TGTGCCACCAGCAGAGACCGGGGGACAGGGACTAACTATGGCTACACCTTC	CATSRDRGTGTNYGYTF
-	-	TRBV2	TRBJ1-2	16	TGTGCCAGCAGTGAGGCCAGACCCTCTAGGGCGGGTAGCTACACCTTC	CASSEARPSRAGSYTF
-	-	TRBV7-9	TRBJ1-3	15	TGTGCCAGCAGCTTTACGACAGAGGATGGAAACACCATATATTTT	CASSFTTEDGNTIYF
-	-	TRBV29-1	TRBJ2-3	16	TGCAGCGTTGAAGGATTAGCGGAGACCCGCACAGATACGCAGTATTTT	CSVEGLAETRTDTQYF
-	-	TRBV14	TRBJ1-6	16	TGTGCCAGCAGCCACAACGCGACAAACTATAATTCACCCCTCCACTTT	CASSHNATNYNSPLHF
once	TRBD2	TRBV28	TRBJ2-3	15	TGTGCCAGCAGCCTTAGCGGGAGGGGGACAGATACGCAGTATTTT	CASSLSGRGTDTQYF
-	TRBD1	TRBV6-1	TRBJ2-2	18	TGTGCCAGCAGTGAGATACACGGAGGGACAGGGGTTACCGGGGAGCTGTTTTTT	CASSEIHGGTGVTGELFF
-	-	TRBV9	TRBJ2-2	15	TGTGCCAGCAGCGTAGCGGGGGGCGAGACCGGGGAGCTGTTTTTT	CASSVAGGETGELFF
-	-	TRBV7-2	TRBJ1-5	15	TGTGCCAGCAGCTTAGACAGCACAATCAATCAGCCCCAGCATTTT	CASSLDSTINQPQHF
-	TRBD1	TRBV7-2	TRBJ2-7	16	TGTGCCAGCAGCTTAGCAGCCCAGGGGGCATTATACGAGCAGTACTTC	CASSLAAQGALYEQYF
-	-	TRBV2	TRBJ1-1	16	TGTGCCAGCAGTGAAAAGTTTACCCCGGGGGATACTGAAGCTTTCTTT	CASSEKFTPGDTEAFF
-	-	TRBV7-9	TRBJ2-3	15	TGTGCCAGCAGCTTAGCGGGGGGGCAAACAGATACGCAGTATTTT	CASSLAGGQTDTQYF
-	TRBD1	TRBV4-3	TRBJ1-2	15	TGCGCCAGCAGCCCCCGGGGGACAGGGAACTATGGCTACACCTTC	CASSPRGTGNYGYTF
-	TRBD1	TRBV3-1/TRBV3-2	TRBJ1-4	14	TGTGCCAGCAGCCCAACGGGACAGGGTGAAAAACTGTTTTTT	CASSPTGQGEKLFF
-	-	TRBV25-1	TRBJ2-2	18	TGTGCCAGCACGCCCGACAGGACTGTAGCGATTAACACCGGGGAGCTGTTTTTT	CASTPDRTVAINTGELFF
-	-	TRBV29-1	TRBJ2-7	13	TGCAGCGTTGAAGATTTTAGGGGATACGAGCAGTACTTC	CSVEDFRGYEQYF
-	-	TRBV7-2	TRBJ2-1	13	TGTGCCAGCAGCTTAGATTTCCGGACAGAGCAGTTCTTC	CASSLDFRTEQFF
-	-	TRBV5-4	TRBJ2-5	14	TGTGCCAGCAGCTTGGGTTTAGCACAAGAGACCCAGTACTTC	CASSLGLAQETQYF
-	TRBD1	TRBV9	TRBJ1-2	15	TGTGCCAGCAGCGGGGGGCAGGGGGTCGCCTATGGCTACACCTTC	CASSGGQGVAYGYTF
-	-	TRBV21-1	TRBJ1-6	16	TGTGCCAGCAGCAAAGGGGACAGGGTTTCTATGTCACCCCTCCACTTT	CASSKGDRVSMSPLHF
-	-	TRBV7-2	TRBJ1-1	13	TGTGCCAGCAGCTTAGTCATGAACACTGAAGCTTTCTTT	CASSLVMNTEAFF
-	-	TRBV29-1	TRBJ2-1	12	TGCAGCGTTTTCATGGCGCCGGGTGAGCAGTTCTTC	CSVFMAPGEQFF
-	-	TRBV11-2	TRBJ1-1	14	TGTGCCAGCAGCTTAGATAGGGATGGGGCAGAAGCTTTCTTT	CASSLDRDGAEAFF
-	TRBD2	TRBV24-1	TRBJ2-2	14	TGTGCCACTTCGGGCGGGAGTTTATCCGGGGAGCTGTTTTTT	CATSGGSLSGELFF
-	-	TRBV28	TRBJ1-3	14	TGTGCCAGCAGTACCGTTCCCAGGGGAAACACCATATATTTT	CASSTVPRGNTIYF
-	TRBD1	TRBV18	TRBJ1-1	16	TGTGCCAGCTCATCGCGACAGGGGGCCCAGAACACTGAAGCTTTCTTT	CASSSRQGAQNTEAFF
-	TRBD2	TRBV4-2	TRBJ2-7	15	TGTGCCAGCAGCCCCCCGGGCGGGAGAGCCTACGAGCAGTACTTC	CASSPPGGRAYEQYF
-	-	TRBV27	TRBJ2-7	11	TGTGCCAGCAGTTTCGGCTACGAGCAGTACTTC	CASSFGYEQYF
-	-	TRBV4-3	TRBJ1-1	13	TGCGCCAGCAGCCAAGAACTAAACACTGAAGCTTTCTTT	CASSQELNTEAFF
-	-	TRBV10-2	TRBJ2-3	16	TGCGCCAGCAGTGAGGCGGGGGCTGAAGGCACAGATACGCAGTATTTT	CASSEAGAEGTDTQYF
-	-	TRBV19	TRBJ2-7	14	TGTGCCAGTAGTATTTCAGGGGCGACCTACGAGCAGTACTTC	CASSISGATYEQYF
-	-	TRBV7-7	TRBJ2-1	15	TGTGCTAGCAGCCAAGGGGGGGTTTGGAACAATGAGCAGTTCTTC	CASSQGGVWNNEQFF
-	-	TRBV20-1	TRBJ1-2	11	TGCAGAATGGGGAGGGGCTATGGCTACACCTTC	CRMGRGYGYTF
-	TRBD2	TRBV28	TRBJ2-5	14	TGTGCCAGCAGGCCGGGACTAGCGACGGAGACCCAGTACTTC	CASRPGLATETQYF
-	TRBD2	TRBV18	TRBJ2-3	17	TGTGCCAGCTCACCACGAGCTAGCGGGGGAAACACAGATACGCAGTATTTT	CASSPRASGGNTDTQYF
-	TRBD2	TRBV9	TRBJ2-4	18	TGTGCCAGCAGCGCAATAGCGGGGGGACTCCTAGCCAAAAACATTCAGTACTTC	CASSAIAGGLLAKNIQYF
-	-	TRBV29-1	TRBJ1-1	14	TGCAGCGTTGACGTTTTCCCTATGGAGACTGAAGCTTTCTTT	CSVDVFPMETEAFF